A single sample gave rise to the 26 T cell receptor beta chains below, sequenced in a study of T cell responses to AZD1222 COVID-19 vaccine. Profiling relied on immunoSEQ multiplex PCR, and the TCRdb table lists in-frame clones only, not all of them. The sample contains some 140,000 clones, 84% of which appear only once. This material consisted of peripheral blood, taken on day 0 of AZD1222 vaccination. These receptors came from an adult in good health.

Worth noting for this clone: The junction and the germline gene differ at one end; a read error may be behind it. The chain recombines TRBV27 with TRBJ1-1, with D possibly TRBD1 on 6 matching bases. The CDR3 spans 14 residues. Germline loops: CDR1 MNHEY, CDR2 SMNVEV (reference sequence). CDR3 DNA: TGTGCCAGCAGTCTATCAGGGGAGCACACTGAAGCTTTCTTT. Protein sequence: CASSLSGEHTEAFF.

This chain joins TRBV7-9 and TRBJ1-2; 8 bases are shared with TRBD1. Germline-derived CDR1 and CDR2 are SEHNR and FQNEAQ (reference sequence). Unmatched junction bases numbered 5, after V lost 5 bases and J lost 0 bases. CDR3 length: 15 amino acids. Written as DNA, the CDR3 is TGTGCCAGCAGCCCGACAGGGGTAGCTAACTATGGCTACACCTTC. As protein: CASSPTGVANYGYTF.

The chain employs TRBV28 and TRBJ1-1; 7 bases map to TRBD1. Germline lookup yields CDR1 MDHEN and CDR2 SYDVKM. The CDR3 has 15 amino acids. J was trimmed by 4 bases and V by 4 bases; bases with no gene match: 9. The CDR3 loop reads CASSSGQFSFTEAFF. The CDR3 DNA follows: TGTGCCAGCAGTTCGGGACAGTTTTCCTTCACTGAAGCTTTCTTT.

This clone occurred a few times. The chain couples TRBV2 to TRBJ2-3; D remains unclear. CDR1 and CDR2 (germline): SNHLY, FYNNEI. V dropped 8 bases and J dropped 3 bases, with 18 bases sitting between them. The CDR3 has 15 residues. The CDR3 loop is CASARSSKATDTQYF. CDR3 DNA sequence: TGTGCCAGCGCCCGGAGCTCGAAGGCAACAGATACGCAGTATTTT.

The rearrangement links TRBV3-1 (or the pseudogene TRBV3-2) to TRBJ2-7; a possible D gene is TRBD1 (5 bases). Trimming removed 4 bases from V and 6 bases from J, with 19 bases in between. The CDR3 sequence is 15 residues long. Germline V gene sequence: CDR1 LGHDT, CDR2 YNNKEL (reference sequence). CDR3 in DNA: TGTGCCAGCAGCCCCCGGCAGGGTTGGTATGGCGAGCAGTACTTC. Translating gives CASSPRQGWYGEQYF.

This rearrangement joins TRBV24-1 to TRBJ2-3; perhaps D is TRBD1 or TRBD2 (5 bases each). From germline, CDR1 is KGHDR and CDR2 SFDVKD. The germline V and J ends were trimmed by 5 bases and 5 bases, with 10 bases remaining between them. This CDR3 is built from 13 residues. The CDR3 DNA follows: TGTGCCACCAGTGCCCTGGGGGAAGATACGCAGTATTTT. Its protein product is CATSALGEDTQYF.

CDR3: CAWSYGTSAYEQYF. The CDR3 DNA follows: TGTGCCTGGAGTTACGGGACCTCCGCCTACGAGCAGTACTTC. The chain recombines TRBV30 with TRBJ2-7; either TRBD1 or TRBD2 may fit D (5 bases each). V dropped 2 bases and J dropped 2 bases, with 13 bases sitting between them. This CDR3 contains 14 residues. The germline CDR1 and CDR2 sequences are GTSNPN and SVGIG (reference sequence).

The rearrangement links TRBV20-1 to TRBJ2-7; D is perhaps TRBD2 (6 bases). The V gene lost 3 bases and the J gene lost 3 bases, with 6 bases spanning the gap. The CDR3 sequence is 11 residues long. CDR1 is DFQATT and CDR2 is SNEGSKA in the germline V gene (reference sequence). This CDR3 reads CSASGGYEQYF. The CDR3, as DNA: TGCAGTGCTAGCGGGGGCTACGAGCAGTACTTC.

The chain uses TRBV18 and TRBJ1-2, with TRBD1 matching 7 bases. V was clipped by 3 bases and J by 6 bases; unmatched bases: 10. CDR1 and CDR2 (germline): KGHSH, LQKENI. This CDR3 contains 15 residues. CDR3 nucleotide sequence: TGTGCCAGCTCACCCGAAAGGACAGGACTTAATGGCTACACCTTC. Protein: CASSPERTGLNGYTF.

This sequence joins TRBV5-1 and TRBJ2-5; a weak D match, TRBD2 (6 bases). V dropped 2 bases and J dropped 2 bases, with 7 bases sitting between them. This CDR3 has 13 amino acids. Germline-derived CDR1 and CDR2 are SGHRS and YFSETQ. CDR3 sequence (DNA): TGCGCCAGCAGCTTTGGGAGGCAAGAGACCCAGTACTTC. Translated, it gives CASSFGRQETQYF.

The chain uses TRBV5-6 and TRBJ1-4, with 7 nucleotides matching TRBD1. The germline CDR1 and CDR2 sequences are SGHDT and YYEEEE. The CDR3 contains 15 residues. V was clipped by 4 bases and J by 7 bases; unmatched bases: 10. The chain's CDR3 is CASSRTGKSGEKLFF. CDR3 in DNA: TGTGCCAGCAGCCGGACAGGAAAAAGCGGTGAAAAACTGTTTTTT.

This clone was counted only a few times. The chain couples TRBV12-5 to TRBJ2-2, with 10 bases that match TRBD1. The CDR3 spans 15 residues. With 1 base clipped from V and 6 bases from J, the junction kept 2 bases outside the gene matches. Germline CDR1 and CDR2: LGHNT and FRNRAP. CDR3 DNA sequence: TGTGCTAGTGGTTTGGATGGGACAGGGGCCGGGGAGCTGTTTTTT. Translated, it gives CASGLDGTGAGELFF. Full variable domain (missing parts from reference TRBV12-5 and TRBJ2-2): DARVTQTPRHKVTEMGQEVTMRCQPILGHNTVFWYRQTMMQGLELLAYFRNRAPLDDSGMPKDRFSAEMPDATLATLKIQPSEPRDSAVYFCASGLDGTGAGELFFGEGSRLTVL.

The chain employs TRBV28 and TRBJ1-2; no clear D. Germline CDR1 MDHEN, CDR2 SYDVKM. Trimming stripped 8 bases from V and 4 bases from J, with 17 bases between. The CDR3 runs to 14 residues. The CDR3 sequence: CASQLSGLGYGYTF. The CDR3 nucleotides read TGTGCCAGCCAACTTTCCGGCCTAGGCTATGGCTACACCTTC.

The chain has TRBV7-3 and TRBJ2-3; TRBD2 agrees at 12 bases. J was trimmed by 4 bases and V by 2 bases; bases with no gene match: 1. This CDR3 spans 15 amino acids. The V gene's germline CDR1 is SGHTA and CDR2 FQGTGA. This CDR3 reads CASSLLAGGPDTQYF. The CDR3, as DNA: TGTGCCAGCAGCTTACTAGCGGGGGGGCCAGATACGCAGTATTTT.

This sequence joins TRBV2 and TRBJ2-7, with D tentatively TRBD1 (5 bases). Between the trimmed V and J ends, which lost 2 bases and 3 bases, there was a span of 17 bases. From germline, CDR1 is SNHLY and CDR2 FYNNEI. CDR3 length: 16 amino acids. The CDR3 region is CASSESLDKGRYEQYF. As DNA, the CDR3 is TGTGCCAGCAGTGAAAGCCTCGATAAGGGGCGCTACGAGCAGTACTTC.

This rearrangement joins TRBV19 to TRBJ1-1, with D possibly matching TRBD1 (5 bases). Germline assignment: CDR1 LNHDA and CDR2 SQIVND (reference sequence). This CDR3 comprises 14 residues. V was pared by 4 bases and J by 5 bases, with 14 bases between. The DNA of the CDR3 is TGTGCCAGTAGTAGACCGGGCAGGGAGACTGAAGCTTTCTTT. This sequence encodes CASSRPGRETEAFF.

This sequence joins TRBV6-5 and TRBJ2-7; D unclear. Looked up from germline, CDR1 is MNHEY and CDR2 is SVGAGI. This CDR3 has 13 residues. Trimming pared 5 bases from V and 2 bases from J, leaving 10 bases between. The CDR3 sequence: CASSKTDTYEQYF. The CDR3 DNA sequence: TGTGCCAGCAGTAAGACCGACACCTACGAGCAGTACTTC.

The V call is TRBV11-3, the J call TRBJ2-7; possibly TRBD1 for D (5 bases). This CDR3 region has 16 residues. Trimming pared 7 bases from V and 2 bases from J, leaving 21 bases between. Germline assignment: CDR1 SGHNT and CDR2 YENEEA. DNA for the CDR3: TGTGCCAGCATCCCCGGGCATATGACAGATACCTACGAGCAGTACTTC. The encoded protein is CASIPGHMTDTYEQYF.

The chain joins TRBV18 to TRBJ2-2, with 11 bases matching TRBD1. The junction had 12 bases not matched to a gene; V was cut back by 3 bases and J by 6 bases. The CDR3 spans 18 residues. In germline, CDR1 is KGHSH, CDR2 LQKENI. In nucleotides, the CDR3 is TGTGCCAGCTCACCTCTATTCGTTGGACAGGGGGCAGCCGGGGAGCTGTTTTTT. Its translation is CASSPLFVGQGAAGELFF.

This clone was observed a handful of times. V is TRBV11-3 and J is TRBJ2-7, with TRBD2 matching over 8 bases. Germline CDR1 reads SGHNT; CDR2 reads YENEEA. The CDR3 spans 16 residues. The V and J ends lost 5 bases and 2 bases, in that order; junction bases with no gene match: 11. The CDR3 bases are TGTGCCAGCAGCCCCCGGGGGGGGCAAGGAACCTACGAGCAGTACTTC. This translates into CASSPRGGQGTYEQYF.

This clone has more than one count but fewer than ten. This chain connects TRBV19 to TRBJ1-2; weak D call: TRBD1 (5 bases). Trimming pared 6 bases from V and 8 bases from J, leaving 22 bases between. Germline loops: CDR1 LNHDA, CDR2 SQIVND (reference sequence). The length of the CDR3 is 15 residues. CDR3: CASSLDGTVYGGYTF. The DNA of the CDR3 is TGTGCCAGTAGCCTAGACGGGACCGTATACGGAGGCTACACCTTC.

CDR3 sequence: CASSSFGSGANVLTF. The CDR3 DNA follows: TGTGCCAGCAGTTCCTTCGGATCCGGGGCCAACGTCCTGACTTTC. The V and J genes are TRBV28 and TRBJ2-6; D is unresolved. Germline V gene lookup returns CDR1 MDHEN and CDR2 SYDVKM. The V gene lost 4 bases and the J gene lost 4 bases, with 11 bases spanning the gap. The CDR3 is 15 residues long.

This chain connects TRBV29-1 to TRBJ1-1; no definite D call. Germline V gene data show CDR1 as SQVTM and CDR2 as ANQGSEA. V was cut by 4 bases and J by 1 base, with 10 bases left in between. This CDR3 has 13 residues. CDR3 residues: CSVGGIGNTEAFF. The DNA for the CDR3 is TGCAGCGTTGGGGGTATTGGGAACACTGAAGCTTTCTTT.

This clone was counted a single time. The V gene is TRBV5-4, the J gene TRBJ1-2; no reliable D call. The CDR3 length is 15 residues. The germline V gene encodes CDR1 SGHNT and CDR2 YYREEE (reference sequence). V shed 0 bases and J shed 2 bases, with 11 bases lying between them. The CDR3 spells CASSLGGGVNYGYTF. CDR3 DNA sequence: TGTGCCAGCAGCTTGGGTGGCGGGGTAAACTATGGCTACACCTTC.

The chain has TRBV7-8 and TRBJ1-4, with 9 nucleotides matching TRBD1. Germline CDR1 reads SGHVS; CDR2 reads FQNEAQ. Trimming cost V 5 bases and J 7 bases; bases outside gene matches: 5. This CDR3 is 14 amino acids long. The DNA of the CDR3 is TGTGCCAGCAGCATACAGGGGGCTGGTGAAAAACTGTTTTTT. Its translation is CASSIQGAGEKLFF.

The chain is built from TRBV19 and TRBJ2-7; 8 bases match TRBD1. The junction had 8 bases not matched to a gene; V was cut back by 5 bases and J by 2 bases. CDR3 size: 15 residues. The germline V gene encodes CDR1 LNHDA and CDR2 SQIVND (reference sequence). The DNA for the CDR3 is TGTGCCAGTAGTCCCGGGCAGGGGGCCACCTACGAGCAGTACTTC. This gives the protein CASSPGQGATYEQYF.